The 10 T cell receptor beta chains listed next were all sequenced from one sample in a study of T cells in Graves' hyperthyroidism and ophthalmopathy. RNA transcripts were the template for amplifying TCR beta CDR3 regions. The TCR CDR3 first-round RT-PCR relied on the HTBI primer set. Each CDR3 protein gets one entry after TCRdb re-called the multiplex PCR reads with MiXCR. This table has 500,000 to 650,000 distinct CDR3 sequences, 15% to 20% appearing once. Material for sequencing was blood. Receptors originate from a woman under 30 with Graves' ophthalmopathy.

There are many counts of this clonotype. V gene TRBV20-1 combines with J gene TRBJ2-5; a weak D match, TRBD1 (5 bases). V gave up 7 bases and J gave up 0 bases, with 6 bases separating them. CDR3 length: 11 residues. The germline V gene encodes CDR1 DFQATT and CDR2 SNEGSKA (reference sequence). The CDR3 nucleotides read TGCAGTGGACAGAACCAAGAGACCCAGTACTTC. It translates to CSGQNQETQYF.

This clonotype was recorded a few times. The V gene is TRBV4-1, the J gene TRBJ1-1, with 8 bases fitting TRBD1. CDR1 and CDR2 from the germline V gene are MGHRA and YSYEKL. The J segment lost 1 base and the V segment lost 0 bases, leaving 4 bases of the junction unmatched. The CDR3 sequence is 16 residues long. Here the CDR3 reads CASSQDPGGANTEAFF. CDR3 nucleotides: TGCGCCAGCAGCCAAGATCCAGGGGGCGCGAACACTGAAGCTTTCTTT.

The rearrangement joins TRBV6-1 to TRBJ2-2; 8 bases agree with TRBD2. The V segment lost 8 bases and the J segment 6 bases; nucleotides outside the gene matches: 11. Germline V lookup: CDR1 MNHNS, CDR2 SASEGT. The CDR3 contains 15 residues. The CDR3 sequence: CASWPKVAGPGELFF. The DNA for the CDR3 is TGTGCCAGCTGGCCGAAAGTAGCGGGACCCGGGGAGCTGTTTTTT.

The J gene is TRBJ2-2, the V gene TRBV11-2; D possibly corresponds to TRBD2 (5 bases). There are 15 residues in the CDR3. V lost 0 bases to trimming and J lost 5 bases, with 10 bases between them. The germline V gene encodes CDR1 SGHAT and CDR2 FQNNGV. In DNA form, the CDR3 reads TGTGCCAGCAGCTTAGAATTCTCGGGGACCGGGGAGCTGTTTTTT. This encodes CASSLEFSGTGELFF.

As concerns this clonotype: A much more abundant neighbour one base away suggests this may be a read error. The conserved phenylalanine or tryptophan is not found at the CDR3 terminus, so this likely reflects a read error. The chain combines TRBV27 with TRBJ1-5, with 11 bases lining up with TRBD1. This CDR3 region has 16 residues. Germline V CDR1 and CDR2: MNHEY, SMNVEV (reference sequence). J lost 4 bases, V lost 1 base, and 3 bases had no gene match. CDR3 in amino acids: CASSLLGDRGNQPQHS. CDR3 nucleotide sequence: TGTGCCAGCAGTTTATTGGGGGACAGGGGGAATCAGCCCCAGCATTCT.

The V gene is TRBV4-1, the J gene TRBJ2-2; 8 nucleotides line up with TRBD1. Looked up from germline, CDR1 is MGHRA and CDR2 is YSYEKL. The CDR3 is 17 amino acids. The junction had 6 bases not matched to a gene; V was cut back by 2 bases and J by 1 base. The CDR3 DNA reads as TGCGCCAGCAGCCAAAGTTCCGGGACAGGGAACACCGGGGAGCTGTTTTTT. This gives the protein CASSQSSGTGNTGELFF.

The gene calls are TRBV15 and TRBJ2-3, with TRBD1 as a possible D gene (5 bases). V was shortened by 0 bases and J by 2 bases, with 9 bases between the two germline ends. Germline CDR1 is LNHNV and CDR2 is YYDKDF (reference sequence). CDR3 length: 15 amino acids. The CDR3 DNA sequence: TGTGCCACCAGCAGAGAGCGACAGTCCACAGATACGCAGTATTTT. Its protein is CATSRERQSTDTQYF.

J is TRBJ1-4 and V is TRBV6-1; 9 nucleotides line up with TRBD1. This CDR3 is built from 14 residues. The germline V gene encodes CDR1 MNHNS and CDR2 SASEGT. V lost 2 bases, J lost 13 bases, and 8 bases stayed unmatched. The CDR3: CASSELGQGGILFF. The CDR3 DNA sequence: TGTGCCAGCAGTGAACTGGGACAGGGTGGAATACTGTTTTTT.

The chain is built from TRBV25-1 and TRBJ2-1; TRBD2 matches 8 bases. The CDR3 runs to 20 residues. Germline V gene sequence: CDR1 MGHDK, CDR2 SYGVNS. J lost 1 base, V lost 2 bases, and 16 bases had no gene match. The chain's CDR3 is CASSEPASAAGVPSYNEQFF. DNA of the CDR3: TGTGCCAGCAGTGAACCGGCTAGCGCAGCGGGGGTACCTTCCTACAATGAGCAGTTCTTC.

This clonotype appeared a few times. V is TRBV2 and J is TRBJ1-5, with D uncertain. The germline V gene encodes CDR1 SNHLY and CDR2 FYNNEI. This CDR3 comprises 13 residues. Trimming removed 8 bases at V and 3 bases at J, with 11 bases between. Here the CDR3 reads CASGERSNQPQHF. CDR3 coding DNA: TGTGCCAGCGGGGAGCGTTCCAATCAGCCCCAGCATTTT.